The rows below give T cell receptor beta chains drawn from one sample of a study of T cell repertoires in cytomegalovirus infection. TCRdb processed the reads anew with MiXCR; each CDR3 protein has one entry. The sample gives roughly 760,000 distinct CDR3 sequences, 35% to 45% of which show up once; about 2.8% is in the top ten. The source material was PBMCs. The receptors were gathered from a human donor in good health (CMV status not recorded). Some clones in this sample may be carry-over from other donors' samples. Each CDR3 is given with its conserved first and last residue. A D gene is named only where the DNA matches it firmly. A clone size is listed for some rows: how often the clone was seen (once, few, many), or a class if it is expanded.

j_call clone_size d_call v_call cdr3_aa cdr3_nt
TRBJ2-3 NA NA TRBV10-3 CAISEGRSWTSTDTQYF TGTGCCATCAGTGAGGGACGGAGTTGGACTAGCACAGATACGCAGTATTTT
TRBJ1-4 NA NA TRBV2 CASNPGRIQDPYEKLFF TGTGCCAGCAACCCAGGCCGGATACAGGACCCTTATGAAAAACTGTTTTTT
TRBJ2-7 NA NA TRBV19 CASSKRAGSDEQYF TGTGCCAGTAGTAAAAGGGCCGGTTCCGACGAGCAGTACTTC
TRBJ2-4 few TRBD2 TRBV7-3 CASSSSGPSGGAFGNIQYF TGTGCCAGCAGCTCGTCGGGGCCGAGCGGGGGGGCCTTTGGAAACATTCAGTACTTC
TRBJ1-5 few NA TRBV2 CASSEKDGYNQPQHF TGTGCCAGCAGCGAGAAGGACGGGTACAATCAGCCCCAGCATTTT
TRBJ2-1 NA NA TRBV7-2 CASSLAFHEQFF TGTGCCAGCAGCTTAGCCTTCCATGAGCAGTTCTTC
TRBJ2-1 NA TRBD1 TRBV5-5 CASSPDRAPYNEQFF TGTGCCAGCAGCCCGGACAGGGCCCCCTACAATGAGCAGTTCTTC
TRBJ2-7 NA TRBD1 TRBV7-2 CASSYYRDRSSEQYF TGTGCCAGCAGCTACTACCGGGACAGATCTTCCGAGCAGTACTTC
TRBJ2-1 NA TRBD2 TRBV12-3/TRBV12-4 CASSPGEHQREYPYNEQFF TGTGCCAGCAGCCCGGGGGAACATCAGCGGGAGTACCCCTACAATGAGCAGTTCTTC
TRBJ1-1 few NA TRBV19 CASSFEQGLNTEAFF TGTGCCAGTAGTTTTGAGCAGGGACTGAACACTGAAGCTTTCTTT
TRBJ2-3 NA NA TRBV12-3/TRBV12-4 CASSPSFNQPQYF TGTGCCAGCAGTCCGTCCTTCAATCAGCCCCAGTATTTT
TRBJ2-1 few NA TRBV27 CASIPTGGSYNEQFF TGTGCCAGCATTCCAACTGGCGGATCCTACAATGAGCAGTTCTTC
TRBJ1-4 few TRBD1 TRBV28 CASSFDKKTGNEKLFF TGTGCCAGCAGTTTCGATAAAAAGACAGGGAATGAAAAACTGTTTTTT
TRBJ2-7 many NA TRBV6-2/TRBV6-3 CASKAWQSIPSYEQYF TGTGCCAGCAAAGCATGGCAGAGCATCCCCTCCTACGAGCAGTACTTC
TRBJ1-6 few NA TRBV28 CASSLVQTNSPLHF TGTGCCAGCAGTTTAGTACAGACCAATTCACCCCTCCACTTT
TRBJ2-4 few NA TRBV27 CASSLSDKNIQYF TGTGCCAGCAGTTTATCCGACAAAAACATTCAGTACTTC
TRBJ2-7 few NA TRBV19 CASSNLGAYEQYF TGTGCCAGTAGTAATCTCGGGGCCTACGAGCAGTACTTC
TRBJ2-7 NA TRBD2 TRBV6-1 CASRAPTSLSGYEQYF TGTGCCAGCAGAGCCCCGACTAGCCTTTCGGGGTACGAGCAGTACTTC
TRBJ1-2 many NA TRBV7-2 CASSLLMKQGYTF TGTGCCAGCAGCTTATTAATGAAGCAGGGCTACACCTTC
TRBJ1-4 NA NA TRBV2 CASLSRVAEKLFF TGTGCCAGCCTTTCAAGGGTCGCGGAAAAACTGTTTTTT
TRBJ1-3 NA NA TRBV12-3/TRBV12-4 CASSQSQGNTIYF TGTGCCAGCAGCCAGAGCCAGGGAAACACCATATATTTT
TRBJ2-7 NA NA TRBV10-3 CATETRLKYEQYF TGTGCCACCGAGACTAGACTCAAGTACGAGCAGTACTTC
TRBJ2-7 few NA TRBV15 CATSQSRLGEQYF TGTGCCACCAGCCAATCTAGGCTAGGGGAGCAGTACTTC
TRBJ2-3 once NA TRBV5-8 CASSLDGTSLVTQYF TGTGCCAGCAGCTTAGACGGGACCAGCCTTGTTACGCAGTATTTT
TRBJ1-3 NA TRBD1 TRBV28 CASSLARYRGLDGNTIYF TGTGCCAGCAGTTTAGCGAGATACAGGGGGCTCGATGGAAACACCATATATTTT
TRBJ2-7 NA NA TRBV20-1 CSAWTGAYEQYF TGCAGTGCGTGGACGGGGGCCTACGAGCAGTACTTC
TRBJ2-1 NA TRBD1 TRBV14 CASSHYQTGWDEQFF TGTGCCAGCAGCCATTACCAGACAGGGTGGGATGAGCAGTTCTTC
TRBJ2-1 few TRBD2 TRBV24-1 CATSASGGRNYSYNEQFF TGTGCCACCAGTGCTAGCGGGGGGCGGAATTACTCCTACAATGAGCAGTTCTTC
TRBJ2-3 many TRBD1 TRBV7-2 CASSPAGQGVGDTQYF TGTGCCAGCAGCCCCGCGGGACAGGGGGTTGGAGATACGCAGTATTTT
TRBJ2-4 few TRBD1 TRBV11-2 CASSSLRTGRHQYF TGTGCCAGCAGCTCCTTAAGGACAGGGCGCCATCAGTACTTC
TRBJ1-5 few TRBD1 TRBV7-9 CASSHSTGQGNQPQHF TGTGCCAGCAGTCATAGCACGGGACAGGGCAATCAGCCCCAGCATTTT
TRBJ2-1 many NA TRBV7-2 CASSLDGWRGGRYNEQFF TGTGCCAGCAGCTTAGACGGTTGGAGGGGGGGCCGATACAATGAGCAGTTCTTC
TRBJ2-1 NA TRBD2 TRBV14 CASSQRRERAYNEQFF TGTGCCAGCAGCCAACGGCGGGAGCGTGCCTACAATGAGCAGTTCTTC
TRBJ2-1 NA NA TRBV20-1 CSARNSGGGNEQFF TGCAGTGCTAGAAACTCAGGGGGGGGCAATGAGCAGTTCTTC
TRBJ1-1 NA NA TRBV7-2 CASSQPGKNTEAFF TGTGCCAGCAGCCAACCAGGGAAAAACACTGAAGCTTTCTTT
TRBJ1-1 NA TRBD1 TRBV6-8 CASRRYRGNTEAFF TGTGCCAGCAGACGGTACAGGGGAAACACTGAAGCTTTCTTT
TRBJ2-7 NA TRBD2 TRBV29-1 CSVVWREGIFYEQYF TGCAGCGTTGTGTGGCGGGAGGGGATTTTCTACGAGCAGTACTTC
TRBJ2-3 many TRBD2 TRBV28 CASTPRLAGVSTDTQYF TGTGCCAGCACCCCCCGGCTAGCGGGAGTTTCCACAGATACGCAGTATTTT
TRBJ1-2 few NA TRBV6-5 CASSHSGGQGYYGYTF TGTGCCAGCAGCCATTCAGGCGGGCAGGGCTACTATGGCTACACCTTC
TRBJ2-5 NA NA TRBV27 CASSFRGYGGSQETQYF TGTGCCAGCAGTTTTCGAGGATACGGGGGCTCACAAGAGACCCAGTACTTC
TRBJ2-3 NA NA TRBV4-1 CASSLGRLVGATDTQYF TGCGCCAGCAGCCTAGGCCGACTAGTGGGGGCCACAGATACGCAGTATTTT
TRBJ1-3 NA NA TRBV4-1 CASSQVKGPYSGNTIYF TGCGCCAGCAGCCAAGTAAAGGGGCCCTACTCTGGAAACACCATATATTTT
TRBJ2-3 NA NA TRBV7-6 CASSLGLQGTDTQYF TGTGCCAGCAGCTTGGGGCTCCAAGGCACAGATACGCAGTATTTT
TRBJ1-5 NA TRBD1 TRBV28 CASSLSTGAFRNQPQHF TGTGCCAGCAGTTTGTCCACAGGGGCCTTTCGCAATCAGCCCCAGCATTTT
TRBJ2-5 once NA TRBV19 CASSGASRVETQSF TGTGCCAGTTCCGGGGCCTCGAGAGTGGAGACCCAGTCCTTC
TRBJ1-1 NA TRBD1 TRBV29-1 CSVEGQGAETEAFF TGCAGCGTTGAGGGACAGGGGGCCGAGACTGAAGCTTTCTTT
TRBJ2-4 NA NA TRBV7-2 CASSFSGPLAKNIQYF TGTGCCAGCAGCTTCAGCGGTCCTTTAGCCAAAAACATTCAGTACTTC
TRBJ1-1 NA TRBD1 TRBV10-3 CAISDSRGIVSEAFF TGTGCCATCAGCGATAGCAGGGGGATCGTTTCTGAAGCTTTCTTT
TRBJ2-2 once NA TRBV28 CASSSGEIRNTGELFF TGTGCCAGCAGTTCAGGGGAGATCCGGAACACCGGGGAGCTGTTTTTT
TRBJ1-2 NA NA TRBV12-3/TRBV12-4 CASSYRPEGYGYTF TGTGCCAGCAGTTATCGACCGGAGGGATATGGCTACACCTTC
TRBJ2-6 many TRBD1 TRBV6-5 CASSYGRQGWSGANVLTF TGTGCCAGCAGTTACGGCAGACAGGGGTGGTCTGGGGCCAACGTCCTGACTTTC
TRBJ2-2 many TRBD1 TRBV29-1 CSVEAGTGVTGELFF TGCAGCGTTGAAGCCGGGACAGGGGTCACCGGGGAGCTGTTTTTT
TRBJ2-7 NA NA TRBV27 CASIPLGQTHYEQYF TGTGCCAGCATTCCGCTGGGGCAGACCCATTACGAGCAGTACTTC
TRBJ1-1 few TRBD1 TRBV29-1 CSGRQGNTEAFF TGCAGCGGGAGACAGGGGAACACTGAAGCTTTCTTT
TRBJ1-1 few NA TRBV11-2 CASSLVMQTGNTEAFF TGTGCCAGCAGCTTAGTGATGCAGACGGGGAACACTGAAGCTTTCTTT
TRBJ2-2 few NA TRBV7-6 CASSSRDGLNGELFF TGTGCTAGCAGCTCGCGGGACGGCTTGAACGGGGAGCTGTTTTTT
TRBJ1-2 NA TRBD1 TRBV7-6 CASSLQDRGNYVYTF TGTGCCAGCAGCTTACAGGACAGGGGTAACTATGTCTACACCTTC
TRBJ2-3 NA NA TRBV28 CASSLNGNQADTQYF TGTGCCAGCAGTTTAAACGGGAACCAAGCAGATACGCAGTATTTT
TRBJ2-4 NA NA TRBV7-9 CASSPVGIGRDIQYF TGTGCCAGCAGCCCCGTGGGCATAGGAAGGGACATTCAGTACTTC